This is a list of T cell receptor beta chains from one sample in a study of blood T cell repertoires in COVID-19. Only in-frame clones appear in the TCRdb table, and some are missing; sequencing was by immunoSEQ multiplex PCR. The table has under 150,000 clones, over 70% seen once. Sequenced input: PBMCs or T cells enriched from blood (not recorded which). All receptors come from a man aged 50 to 59 in a cohort exposed to, infected with or recovered from COVID-19 (not recorded which). Each CDR3 is given with its conserved first and last residue. D genes are given only for firm matches. Clone size is stated in some rows and not others, as once, few, many or a class when expanded.

TRBV5-1	TRBJ1-5	.	TRBD1	TGCGCCAGCAGGCTGACAGGGGGTGACAATCAGCCCCAGCATTTT	CASRLTGGDNQPQHF
TRBV27	TRBJ2-2	.	TRBD1	TGTGCCAGCAGTTCCGGGACAGGGGGCCCCGGGGAGCTGTTTTTT	CASSSGTGGPGELFF
TRBV14	TRBJ1-3	.	.	TGTGCCAGCAGCCAAGGACAGTTTGGAAACACCATATATTTT	CASSQGQFGNTIYF
TRBV7-8	TRBJ2-1	.	TRBD2	TGTGCCAGCAGCTGGACTAGCGGGTTATCCTACAATGAGCAGTTCTTC	CASSWTSGLSYNEQFF
TRBV20-1	TRBJ2-5	.	.	TGCAGTGGGTTAGTAATAGAGACCCAGTACTTC	CSGLVIETQYF
TRBV4-1	TRBJ2-7	.	.	TGCGCCAGCAGCCAAGATTGGAGACTGCAGTACTTC	CASSQDWRLQYF
TRBV7-8	TRBJ2-7	.	.	TGTGCCAGCAGCTCCGAAATAAGACAAGACTACGAGCAGTACTTC	CASSSEIRQDYEQYF
TRBV29-1	TRBJ1-2	.	.	TGCAGCGTCGTGGGAGATGGCTACACCTTC	CSVVGDGYTF
TRBV11-2	TRBJ2-7	.	TRBD1	TGTGCCAGCAGCTTAGCCTACAGGGGGGACTACGAGCAGTACTTC	CASSLAYRGDYEQYF
TRBV6-5	TRBJ1-5	.	.	TGTGCCAGCAGTTCCCCCGGGGAGCCCCAGCATTTT	CASSSPGEPQHF
TRBV5-1	TRBJ2-3	.	TRBD2	TGCGCCAGCAGCTTGGGGTTAGCGGGGGGGCCGGTAGATACGCAGTATTTT	CASSLGLAGGPVDTQYF
TRBV18	TRBJ2-7	.	.	TGTGCCAGCTCACCGCCGGGACAAGCACTAAGCGAGCAGTACTTC	CASSPPGQALSEQYF
TRBV18	TRBJ2-7	.	.	TGTGCCAGCTCTGACGACAGCTACGAGCAGTACTTC	CASSDDSYEQYF
TRBV6-5	TRBJ2-7	few	.	TGTGCCAGCAGCCAAGGACAGAACTACGAGCAGTACTTC	CASSQGQNYEQYF
TRBV5-8	TRBJ2-1	.	TRBD2	TGTGCCAGCAGCGCCCCCTTCGGCGGGAGGGCCCAGGGAGGATACAATGAGCAGTTCTTC	CASSAPFGGRAQGGYNEQFF
TRBV21-1	TRBJ2-3	.	.	TGTGCCAGCAGCCCGGGGGAGACAGGAGGGGGCCCAGATACGCAGTATTTT	CASSPGETGGGPDTQYF
TRBV18	TRBJ2-1	few	.	TGTGCCAGCTCACCCAACAATGAGCAGTTCTTC	CASSPNNEQFF
TRBV5-1	TRBJ1-6	once	TRBD1	TGCGCCAGCAGCTTGGGAGGGACAGGGATGGGTTCACCCCTCCACTTT	CASSLGGTGMGSPLHF
TRBV30	TRBJ1-1	few	TRBD1	TGTGCCTGGAGTACCGGACAGGGTGACGCTGAAGCTTTCTTT	CAWSTGQGDAEAFF
TRBV7-9	TRBJ2-2	.	.	TGTGCCAGCAGCAGAGAGTCGAACACCGGGGAGCTGTTTTTT	CASSRESNTGELFF
TRBV6-5	TRBJ1-1	.	.	TGTGCCAGCAGCTCACCCCGGGGGGGAGACACTGAAGCTTTCTTT	CASSSPRGGDTEAFF
TRBV28	TRBJ1-6	.	TRBD1	TGTGCCAGCAGCAAACAGGGGCGGTCACCCCTCCACTTT	CASSKQGRSPLHF
TRBV5-1	TRBJ1-1	.	.	TGCGCCAGCAGCTATTTCGACAAGAACACTGAAGCTTTCTTT	CASSYFDKNTEAFF
TRBV19	TRBJ2-2	few	TRBD1	TGTGCCACGACAGGGTTTGCGAACACCGGGGAGCTGTTTTTT	CATTGFANTGELFF
TRBV11-3	TRBJ2-2	few	.	TGTGCCAGCAGCTTAAGAGCCGGGGAGCTGTTTTTT	CASSLRAGELFF
TRBV9	TRBJ1-3	.	.	TGTGCCAGCAGCGTAGGGTCGGTCTCTGGAAACACCATATATTTT	CASSVGSVSGNTIYF
TRBV27	TRBJ1-4	.	TRBD1	TGTGCCAGCAGGGGACAGGCTAATGAAAAACTGTTTTTT	CASRGQANEKLFF
TRBV3-1/TRBV3-2	TRBJ2-1	.	TRBD2	TGTGCCAGCAGCCCGCGACTAGCGAACTACAATGAGCAGTTCTTC	CASSPRLANYNEQFF
TRBV21-1	TRBJ2-4	.	.	TGTGCCAGCAGTCACGCAGGGTTTGCCAAAAACATTCAGTACTTC	CASSHAGFAKNIQYF
TRBV6-1	TRBJ1-6	few	TRBD1	TGTGCCAGCAGTGAAAGTAGGACAGGGGTTTCACCCCTCCACTTT	CASSESRTGVSPLHF
TRBV18	TRBJ2-1	.	.	TGTGCCACCCACCTCCCCAGCTCCTACAATGAGCAGTTCTTC	CATHLPSSYNEQFF
TRBV9	TRBJ2-1	once	TRBD2	TGTGCCAGCAGCGGGGGACTAGCGGGATACAATGAGCAGTTCTTC	CASSGGLAGYNEQFF
TRBV28	TRBJ2-1	once	TRBD2	TGTGCCAGCAGTTTATGGGGCGGGGGGAGCAATGAGCAGTTCTTC	CASSLWGGGSNEQFF
TRBV5-6	TRBJ2-7	many	.	TGTGCCAGCAGCTTCGGCAGGATGTCCTACGAGCAGTACTTC	CASSFGRMSYEQYF
TRBV11-2	TRBJ2-4	.	.	TGTGCCAGCAGCTTAGGGGCCGCTTTTGCCATTCAGTACTTC	CASSLGAAFAIQYF
TRBV30	TRBJ2-5	.	TRBD1	TGTGCCTGGACCATCATCGGGACAGGGGGCGAGACCCAGTACTTC	CAWTIIGTGGETQYF
TRBV4-3	TRBJ2-7	once	.	TGCGCCAGCAGCCAAGTTCGCGGGGTCGGCCAATACGAGCAGTACTTC	CASSQVRGVGQYEQYF
TRBV18	TRBJ2-2	.	.	TGTGCCAGCTCACCAAGTCAGGGTGGGAACACCGGGGAGCTGTTTTTT	CASSPSQGGNTGELFF
TRBV9	TRBJ2-3	few	.	TGTGCCAGCAGCGTAGGCACTTTTACGAATACGCAGTATTTT	CASSVGTFTNTQYF
TRBV7-6	TRBJ1-6	.	.	TGTGCCAGCAGCTTAGTTTTAGGGGGGGATTCACCCCTCCACTTT	CASSLVLGGDSPLHF
TRBV11-1	TRBJ1-2	.	.	TGTGCCAGCACCAACCGAAACAGGGATGGCTACACCTTC	CASTNRNRDGYTF
TRBV7-9	TRBJ2-1	few	.	TGTGCCAGCAGCTTACTGGCGGGGCCCTACAATGAGCAGTTCTTC	CASSLLAGPYNEQFF
TRBV27	TRBJ1-1	medium-sized	.	TGTGCCAGCAGCATCCGGAGAGACACTGAAGCTTTCTTT	CASSIRRDTEAFF
TRBV9	TRBJ1-1	.	.	TGTGCCAGCAGCGTAGGAGCAGGGCGCACTGAAGCTTTCTTT	CASSVGAGRTEAFF
TRBV6-2/TRBV6-3	TRBJ1-2	.	.	TGTGCCAGCAGTTACTCGGACTGGGGCTACACCTTC	CASSYSDWGYTF
TRBV30	TRBJ1-2	.	.	TGTGCCTGGAAGCGGGAAGGCTACACCTTC	CAWKREGYTF
TRBV14	TRBJ2-1	.	TRBD2	TGTGCCAGCAGCCCAAGGGGGACTAGGGGGTCCTACAATGAGCAGTTCTTC	CASSPRGTRGSYNEQFF
TRBV11-2	TRBJ1-5	.	.	TGTGCCAGCAGCCTCTATCCTGGGGGGGGCTCTCAGCCCCAGCATTTT	CASSLYPGGGSQPQHF
TRBV3-1/TRBV3-2	TRBJ1-3	.	.	TGTGCCAGCAGCCAAGACGGGAGCTCTGGAAACACCATATATTTT	CASSQDGSSGNTIYF
TRBV3-1/TRBV3-2	TRBJ2-7	once	TRBD2	TGTGCCAGCAGCCAAGGGGGGGGCGGGAGGCCCCGCTCCTACGAGCAGTACTTC	CASSQGGGGRPRSYEQYF
TRBV14	TRBJ2-3	.	.	TGTGCCAGCAGCCGCCCCCGGGTAGAAGGCACAGATACGCAGTATTTT	CASSRPRVEGTDTQYF
TRBV6-5	TRBJ1-5	.	TRBD1	TGTGCCAGCAGCCGCGGGTCCAGGGGGGAACAGCCCCAGCATTTT	CASSRGSRGEQPQHF
TRBV7-9	TRBJ2-7	few	TRBD1	TGTGCCAGCAGCTGGACAGGGGGCGAATACGAGCAGTACTTC	CASSWTGGEYEQYF
TRBV12-1	TRBJ1-2	.	.	TGTGCCAGCAGCTTTGCGCAGGACTATAAAAACTATGGCTACACCTTC	CASSFAQDYKNYGYTF